Only a few counts were recorded for the clone carrying this TCR beta chain. What it binds is not known. This entry comes from a study of T-cell reconstitution after alpha-beta-depleted transplantation in children. Whole-study findings and limits: Two months or so post-transplant, alpha-beta T cells reportedly derived from several hundred expanded graft clones.

It was with unique molecular identifiers that the TCRbeta library was prepared. MiXCR, run by TCRdb on the PCR reads, gives a single entry per CDR3 protein. Of 250,000 to 300,000 distinct CDR3 sequences listed, about 9.4% are singletons. The V end lost 4 bases, the J end lost 1 base, and 10 bases lay between the germline ends. This CDR3 region has 14 residues. CDR1 LNHDA and CDR2 SQIVND come from the germline V gene (reference sequence). Specimen: PBMCs, collected before TCRalphabeta/CD19-depleted stem cell transplant. This TCR came from a boy under two years old with acute myeloid leukemia, due to receive a stem cell transplant. The chain uses TRBV19 and TRBJ2-5, with a weak D call TRBD2 (6 bases). As DNA, the CDR3 is TGTGCCAGTAGTACCCCCGGGAGCCAAGAGACCCAGTACTTC. Its translation is CASSTPGSQETQYF.